This T cell receptor beta chain was retrieved from a study of blood T cell repertoires in COVID-19. Study-level background: Samples of COVID-19 (acute and convalescent) were obtained from the United States, Italy and Spain. PBMCs, B-cell-depleted T cells, or T cells were the source of the cDNA or gDNA that made up the material.

As to this clone: No DNA is shown, since the ends of the CDR3 on it are uncertain; the CDR3 is the one TCRdb lists.

The authors' processing: The assay estimated nucleated cells by amplifying reference gene primers. Sequencing used immunoSEQ multiplex PCR; TCRdb keeps in-frame clones, though not all of them. D and trimming were read from the DNA, whereas the V and J calls and clone size are those reported in that table. Seen here are 300,000 to 400,000 clones, more than 75% observed once, and the top ten hold about 3%. CDR1 MDHEN and CDR2 SYDVKM come from the germline V gene. The CDR3 is 18 amino acids in total, end residues counted. Material: peripheral blood. The chain links TRBV28 to TRBJ2-6; the D call of TRBD1 is as the table states it, not checked on the DNA. The receptor's source is a human donor in a cohort sampled during active COVID-19. The CDR3 reads CASSSSTGSSPGANVLTF.